The 8 T cell receptor beta chains below all came from one sample that was sequenced in a study of blood T cell repertoires in COVID-19. The data were produced by immunoSEQ multiplex PCR, yet TCRdb's version contains in-frame clones alone and is incomplete. Among about 180,000 clones listed, approximately 83% were seen once. Material: peripheral blood. These receptors came from a middle-aged woman with COVID-19, enrolled during active disease.

V gene TRBV24-1 combines with J gene TRBJ2-2, with 8 bases lining up with TRBD2. The CDR3 has 14 amino acids. Germline V CDR1 and CDR2: KGHDR, SFDVKD. V lost 7 bases, J lost 3 bases, and 3 bases stayed unmatched. The CDR3 DNA is TGTGCCACCAGAGCGGGAGTAGACACCGGGGAGCTGTTTTTT. The encoded protein is CATRAGVDTGELFF.

V and J are TRBV3-1 (or the pseudogene TRBV3-2) and TRBJ1-2; tentatively, D is TRBD1 (5 bases). Deletions cut 0 bases from V and 8 bases from J, with 10 bases between. The CDR3 runs 13 residues. Germline V gene data show CDR1 as LGHDT and CDR2 as YNNKEL (reference sequence). The CDR3: CASSQEVQGGYTF. CDR3 in DNA: TGTGCCAGCAGCCAAGAGGTCCAGGGCGGCTACACCTTC.

By share, this clone counts as medium-sized. This chain joins TRBV5-4 and TRBJ2-7; the match to TRBD2 covers 8 bases. The CDR3 contains 16 residues. V lost 9 bases and J lost 3; bases outside the gene matches: 17. Per germline, CDR1 SGHNT and CDR2 YYREEE (reference sequence). The CDR3 sequence: CATIPGRGGPGYEQYF. The CDR3 region has the DNA TGTGCCACCATTCCCGGGAGGGGGGGCCCGGGCTACGAGCAGTACTTC.

The genes are TRBV27 and TRBJ2-2; D is possibly TRBD2 (6 bases). V lost 3 bases, J lost 5 bases, and 13 bases lay in between. The CDR3 length is 15 residues. The germline V gene encodes CDR1 MNHEY and CDR2 SMNVEV (reference sequence). The chain's CDR3 is CASSFGSVGTGELFF. CDR3 in DNA: TGTGCCAGCAGTTTCGGGAGCGTAGGTACCGGGGAGCTGTTTTTT.

This rearrangement joins TRBV19 to TRBJ2-2; no definite D call. The CDR3 is 14 residues long. The germline gives CDR1 LNHDA, CDR2 SQIVND (reference sequence). The V end was cut by 7 bases, the J end by 0 bases, with 9 bases between. DNA for the CDR3: TGTGCCAGTACTTGGTCAGCGAACACCGGGGAGCTGTTTTTT. This gives the protein CASTWSANTGELFF.

The genes are TRBV4-1 and TRBJ1-1, with 10 bases identical to TRBD1. The V and J ends lost 4 bases and 3 bases, in that order; junction bases with no gene match: 23. This CDR3 is built from 21 residues. Germline V gives CDR1 MGHRA, CDR2 YSYEKL. CDR3 residues: CASSPTHPTSGDRGPDTEAFF. As DNA, the CDR3 is TGCGCCAGCAGCCCTACCCACCCTACGTCCGGTGACAGGGGGCCGGACACTGAAGCTTTCTTT.

This clone was seen once. J is TRBJ2-2 and V is TRBV9; 8 positions match TRBD2. The CDR3 totals 15 residues. The germline gives CDR1 SGDLS, CDR2 YYNGEE. Unmatched junction bases numbered 4, after V lost 6 bases and J lost 0 bases. CDR3 in DNA: TGTGCCAGCAACCTGGGACTAGCGAACACCGGGGAGCTGTTTTTT. This translates into CASNLGLANTGELFF.

The chain has TRBV5-6 and TRBJ1-2; 8 bases map to TRBD1. Germline loops: CDR1 SGHDT, CDR2 YYEEEE. V shed 7 bases and J 2 bases; nucleotides not matched to a gene: 1. The CDR3 is 12 residues long. CDR3 DNA sequence: TGTGCCAGCGGACAGGGAAACTATGGCTACACCTTC. It encodes CASGQGNYGYTF.